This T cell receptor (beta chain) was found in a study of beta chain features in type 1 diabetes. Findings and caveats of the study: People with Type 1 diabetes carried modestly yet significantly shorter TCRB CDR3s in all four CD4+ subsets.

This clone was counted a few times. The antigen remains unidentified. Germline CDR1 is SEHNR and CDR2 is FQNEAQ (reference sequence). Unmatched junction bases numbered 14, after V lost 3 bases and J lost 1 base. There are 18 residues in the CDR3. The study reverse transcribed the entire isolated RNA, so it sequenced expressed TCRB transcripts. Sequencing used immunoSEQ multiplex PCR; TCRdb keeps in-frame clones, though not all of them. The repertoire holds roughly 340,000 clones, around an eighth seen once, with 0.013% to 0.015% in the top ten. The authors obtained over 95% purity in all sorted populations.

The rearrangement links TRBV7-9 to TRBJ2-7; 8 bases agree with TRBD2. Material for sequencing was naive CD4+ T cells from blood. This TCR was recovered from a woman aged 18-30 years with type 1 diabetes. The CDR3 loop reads CASSFFSGTRSQSYEQYV. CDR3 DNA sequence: TGTGCCAGCAGCTTTTTCTCCGGGACTAGGTCCCAATCCTACGAGCAGTACGTC.